These 27 T cell receptor beta chains originate from one sample sequenced in a study of CD8+ T cells in alopecia areata. TCR sequencing used cDNA made by reverse transcription of extracted RNA. Produced via immunoSEQ multiplex PCR; TCRdb's table is partial and in-frame only. The profile shows 200,000 to 250,000 clones, 64% of them singletons. As to treatment: oral pan-JAK inhibitor, 5-10 mg twice daily. Source: CD4+ T cells sorted from blood, taken at week 4, from a patient treated with tofacitinib. These receptors came from a human donor with alopecia areata.

This clone was counted a few times. As DNA, the CDR3 is TGTGCCAGCACCCAGGACAGGGAAGGAAATTCACCCCTCCACTTT. It yields the protein CASTQDREGNSPLHF. J is TRBJ1-6 and V is TRBV2, with TRBD1 matching over 8 bases. Trimming took 7 bases from V and 7 from J; bases not matched to a gene: 9. Germline assignment: CDR1 SNHLY and CDR2 FYNNEI. The CDR3 is made up of 15 amino acids.

The rearrangement uses TRBV14 and TRBJ2-7; tentative D call: TRBD2 (5 bases). Trimming removed 1 base from V and 2 bases from J, with 6 bases in between. This CDR3 region has 13 residues. CDR1 and CDR2 (germline): SGHDN, FVKESK. CDR3 amino acids: CASSQGGPYEQYF. The DNA for the CDR3 is TGTGCCAGCAGCCAAGGCGGGCCCTACGAGCAGTACTTC.

V gene TRBV7-9 combines with J gene TRBJ1-6, with TRBD1 matching 8 bases. Germline CDR1 reads SEHNR; CDR2 reads FQNEAQ (reference sequence). J was trimmed by 10 bases and V by 5 bases; bases with no gene match: 7. This CDR3 has 14 residues. The DNA of the CDR3 is TGTGCCAGCAGCAAGGGACAGGCAGAGTCACCCCTCCACTTT. Translation: CASSKGQAESPLHF.

The V and J genes are TRBV29-1 and TRBJ1-2; no clear D. CDR1 is SQVTM, CDR2 ANQGSEA, per germline. V was clipped by 4 bases and J by 3 bases, with 12 bases between them. This CDR3 region has 13 residues. The CDR3 loop reads CSVVRGRDYGYTF. The CDR3 bases are TGCAGCGTTGTTCGAGGGAGAGACTATGGCTACACCTTC.

The chain employs TRBV7-9 and TRBJ1-2; unclear D gene. The CDR3 spans 15 residues. V lost 4 bases to trimming and J lost 2 bases, with 14 bases between them. CDR1 and CDR2 from the germline V gene are SEHNR and FQNEAQ (reference sequence). The CDR3 nucleotides read TGTGCCAGCAGCTCGGCACTTACTGTCAACTATGGCTACACCTTC. Encoded protein: CASSSALTVNYGYTF. The entire variable domain, with the rest obtained from reference TRBV7-9 and TRBJ1-2, is as follows: DTGVSQNPRHKITKRGQNVTFRCDPISEHNRLYWYRQTLGQGPEFLTYFQNEAQLEKSRLLSDRFSAERPKGSFSTLEIQRTEQGDSAMYLCASSSALTVNYGYTFGSGTRLTVV.

Points on this clone: The same CDR3 can be traced to other DNA sequences in this sample. Here the CDR3 DNA reads TGTGCCAGCAGCGGGGGACCGACCGGGGAGCTGTTTTTT. This codes for CASSGGPTGELFF. This chain connects TRBV9 to TRBJ2-2; D may be TRBD1 or TRBD2 (5 bases each). V gave up 3 bases and J gave up 5 bases, with 8 bases separating them. CDR3 length: 13 amino acids. Germline loops: CDR1 SGDLS, CDR2 YYNGEE.

The gene calls are TRBV4-3 and TRBJ1-2, with TRBD1 matching over 7 bases. CDR1 LGHNA and CDR2 YSLEER come from the germline V gene. The CDR3 is made up of 16 amino acids. With 0 bases clipped from V and 4 bases from J, the junction kept 8 bases outside the gene matches. The CDR3 sequence: CASSQDRRTGLYGYTF. CDR3 DNA: TGCGCCAGCAGCCAAGATAGGAGGACAGGCCTCTATGGCTACACCTTC.

This clone turned up a few times. The chain carries TRBV7-9 and TRBJ1-3; no definite D call. The germline V gene has CDR1 SEHNR and CDR2 FQNEAQ (reference sequence). The CDR3 is 15 residues long. With 2 bases removed from V and 0 bases from J, the gap between germline ends came to 8 bases. The CDR3 bases are TGTGCCAGCAGCTTACACATGAGCTCTGGAAACACCATATATTTT. Its translation is CASSLHMSSGNTIYF.

This clone was detected only once. V and J are TRBV5-4 and TRBJ2-3; no reliable D call. V lost 3 bases, J lost 6 bases, and 11 bases lay in between. The germline V gene encodes CDR1 SGHNT and CDR2 YYREEE (reference sequence). This CDR3 has 13 residues. The CDR3 coding sequence is TGTGCCAGCAGCTCTTACTCCTTGGATACGCAGTATTTT. Its protein is CASSSYSLDTQYF.

This chain connects TRBV2 to TRBJ2-5; D might be TRBD2 (6 bases). The V end was cut by 3 bases, the J end by 7 bases, with 15 bases between. CDR1 is SNHLY and CDR2 is FYNNEI in the germline V gene. The CDR3 is 14 residues long. The CDR3 sequence is CASSDGSYGGTQYF. The CDR3 DNA is TGTGCCAGCAGTGATGGGAGTTACGGGGGGACCCAGTACTTC.

The V gene is TRBV20-1, the J gene TRBJ1-5; D unresolved. The CDR3 is made up of 11 amino acids. Germline CDR1 reads DFQATT; CDR2 reads SNEGSKA (reference sequence). Trimming stripped 7 bases from V and 1 base from J, with 5 bases between. The CDR3 sequence: CSVGSNQPQHF. In nucleotides, the CDR3 is TGCAGTGTGGGGAGCAATCAGCCCCAGCATTTT.

The V gene is TRBV29-1, the J gene TRBJ2-5; perhaps TRBD1 as D (5 bases). The CDR3 is 13 amino acids. The germline V gene has CDR1 SQVTM and CDR2 ANQGSEA. V lost 2 bases, J lost 1 base, and 8 bases lay in between. The CDR3 here is CSVEKGIQETQYF. CDR3 sequence (DNA): TGCAGCGTTGAAAAGGGGATCCAAGAGACCCAGTACTTC. The full variable domain, in which reference TRBV29-1 and TRBJ2-5 provide the parts outside the CDR3, is SAVISQKPSRDICQRGTSLTIQCQVDSQVTMMFWYRQQPGQSLTLIATANQGSEATYESGFVIDKFPISRPNLTFSTLTVSNMSPEDSSIYLCSVEKGIQETQYFGPGTRLLVL.

The rearrangement links TRBV25-1 to TRBJ2-1; 7 bases fit TRBD1. V lost 6 bases, J lost 15 bases, and 11 bases stayed unmatched. The CDR3 runs 12 residues. From germline, CDR1 is MGHDK and CDR2 SYGVNS. Here the CDR3 reads CASRRQGPDWFF. CDR3 nucleotide sequence: TGTGCCAGCAGGAGACAGGGCCCGGATTGGTTCTTC.

V and J are TRBV29-1 and TRBJ2-3, with D uncertain. Germline V gives CDR1 SQVTM, CDR2 ANQGSEA. CDR3 length: 11 amino acids. Trimming left V 7 bases short and J 4 bases short, with 9 bases between. CDR3 sequence reads: CSAYGPDTQYF. As DNA, the CDR3 is TGCAGCGCCTACGGGCCAGATACGCAGTATTTT.

In DNA form, the CDR3 reads TGTGCCAGCAGCTCCGTAGAAGAGACCCAGTACTTC. Residues: CASSSVEETQYF. The chain employs TRBV11-1 and TRBJ2-5; D unclear. V lost 4 bases, J lost 3 bases, and 6 bases lay in between. The CDR3 covers 12 residues. Germline lookup yields CDR1 SGHAT and CDR2 FQDESV (reference sequence).

With regard to this clone: At the DNA level, this CDR3 is encoded by other sequences in the same sample as well. The chain is built from TRBV29-1 and TRBJ2-5, with D possibly matching TRBD2 (5 bases). The V gene's germline CDR1 is SQVTM and CDR2 ANQGSEA. The CDR3 spans 12 residues. The germline V and J ends were trimmed by 4 bases and 2 bases, with 8 bases remaining between them. The CDR3 nucleotides are TGCAGCGTTGCACGGGGACAAGAGACCCAGTACTTC. Translated, it gives CSVARGQETQYF.

This clone was observed a few times. The V call is TRBV4-3, the J call TRBJ2-6, with D perhaps matching TRBD1 (7 bases). With 5 bases removed from V and 0 bases from J, the gap between germline ends came to 20 bases. This CDR3 region has 19 residues. Germline V gene sequence: CDR1 LGHNA, CDR2 YSLEER. The CDR3 DNA reads as TGCGCCAGCAGCTTAAAGTCAGGGGGGCTCATCTCTGGGGCCAACGTCCTGACTTTC. Translating gives CASSLKSGGLISGANVLTF.

The chain employs TRBV5-6 and TRBJ1-6; possible D gene TRBD1, 6 bases. The CDR3 covers 15 residues. CDR1 is SGHDT, CDR2 YYEEEE, per germline. V lost 6 bases, J lost 6 bases, and 16 bases lay in between. The CDR3 loop is CASNTQGRTNSPLHF. The CDR3 coding sequence is TGTGCCAGCAACACACAGGGCAGGACTAATTCACCCCTCCACTTT.

This rearrangement joins TRBV4-3 to TRBJ2-1, with D possibly being TRBD1 (6 bases). Trimming took off 2 bases at V and 7 bases at J, with 21 bases between the two ends. Looked up from germline, CDR1 is LGHNA and CDR2 is YSLEER. The CDR3 runs to 17 residues. The CDR3 bases are TGCGCCAGCAGCCAACGGAGAACCGGGACATGGGTAAATGAGCAGTTCTTC. Its protein is CASSQRRTGTWVNEQFF.

A few counts support this clone. The rearrangement uses TRBV7-2 and TRBJ2-1, with D unresolved. Trimming removed 8 bases at V and 4 bases at J, with 12 bases between. CDR1 and CDR2 (germline): SGHTA, FQGNSA. CDR3 size: 13 residues. CDR3 in amino acids: CASGRLRYNEQFF. DNA of the CDR3: TGTGCCAGCGGCCGACTTAGATACAATGAGCAGTTCTTC.

This clone was observed a handful of times. The chain is built from TRBV5-4 and TRBJ1-5; no reliable D call. Trimming pared 4 bases from V and 7 bases from J, leaving 9 bases between. Germline CDR1 is SGHNT and CDR2 is YYREEE (reference sequence). The CDR3 is made up of 12 amino acids. The CDR3 region has the DNA TGTGCCAGCAGCGCCTTGAACCAGCCCCAGCATTTT. Encoded protein: CASSALNQPQHF.

The V and J genes are TRBV7-3 and TRBJ1-6; TRBD1 is a possible D gene (5 bases). The CDR3 is 14 amino acids. V lost 5 bases and J lost 7, with 12 bases in between. Germline values: CDR1 SGHTA, CDR2 FQGTGA. The CDR3 loop is CASSLLGGNSPLHF. CDR3 bases: TGTGCCAGCAGCCTCCTCGGGGGGAATTCACCCCTCCACTTT.

The chain employs TRBV18 and TRBJ2-1, with 14 bases fitting TRBD2. J lost 7 bases, V lost 2 bases, and 4 bases had no gene match. This CDR3 contains 16 residues. Germline values: CDR1 KGHSH, CDR2 LQKENI. The CDR3: CASSPGTSGGQNEQFF. Here the CDR3 DNA reads TGTGCCAGCTCACCAGGGACTAGCGGGGGCCAGAATGAGCAGTTCTTC.

This clone was seen just once. The V and J genes are TRBV2 and TRBJ1-6; 7 bases agree with TRBD1. Germline V gene lookup returns CDR1 SNHLY and CDR2 FYNNEI. The trim removed 6 bases at V and 7 bases at J, leaving 9 bases unmatched. The CDR3 has 15 amino acids. CDR3 residues: CASSAGGGENSPLHF. CDR3 nucleotides: TGTGCCAGCAGCGCAGGAGGGGGCGAGAATTCACCCCTCCACTTT.

The chain links TRBV10-3 to TRBJ2-5; D call uncertain. The CDR3 covers 12 residues. Germline loops: CDR1 ENHRY, CDR2 SYGVKD. V was shortened by 3 bases and J by 3 bases, with 5 bases between the two germline ends. In DNA, the CDR3 is TGTGCCATCAGTGAATGGGAAGAGACCCAGTACTTC. It specifies CAISEWEETQYF.

V and J are TRBV11-2 and TRBJ1-1; D remains unclear. This CDR3 contains 13 residues. The germline gives CDR1 SGHAT, CDR2 FQNNGV. V lost 0 bases and J lost 7, with 9 bases in between. The CDR3 coding sequence is TGTGCCAGCAGCTTAGAGGAAATCATTGAAGCTTTCTTT. Amino acids: CASSLEEIIEAFF.

J is TRBJ1-2 and V is TRBV7-9; D gene unclear. The V gene lost 5 bases and the J gene lost 10 bases, with 11 bases spanning the gap. Germline CDR1 is SEHNR and CDR2 is FQNEAQ (reference sequence). This CDR3 contains 11 residues. Written as DNA, the CDR3 is TGTGCCAGCAGCCTCGGACCCTCCTACACCTTC. The encoded protein is CASSLGPSYTF.